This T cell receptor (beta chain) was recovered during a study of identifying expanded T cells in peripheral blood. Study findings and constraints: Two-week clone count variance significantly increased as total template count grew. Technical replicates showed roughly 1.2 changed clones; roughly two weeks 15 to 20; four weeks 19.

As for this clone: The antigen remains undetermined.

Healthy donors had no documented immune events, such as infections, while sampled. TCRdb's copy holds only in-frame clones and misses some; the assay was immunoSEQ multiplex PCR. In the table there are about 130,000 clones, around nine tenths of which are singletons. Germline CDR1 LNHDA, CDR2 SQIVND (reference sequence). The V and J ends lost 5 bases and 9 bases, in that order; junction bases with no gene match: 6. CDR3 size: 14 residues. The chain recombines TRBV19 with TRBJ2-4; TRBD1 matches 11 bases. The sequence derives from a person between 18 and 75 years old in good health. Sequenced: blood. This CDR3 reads CASSYGTGGAIQYF. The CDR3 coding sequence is TGTGCCAGTAGTTATGGGACAGGGGGTGCCATTCAGTACTTC.